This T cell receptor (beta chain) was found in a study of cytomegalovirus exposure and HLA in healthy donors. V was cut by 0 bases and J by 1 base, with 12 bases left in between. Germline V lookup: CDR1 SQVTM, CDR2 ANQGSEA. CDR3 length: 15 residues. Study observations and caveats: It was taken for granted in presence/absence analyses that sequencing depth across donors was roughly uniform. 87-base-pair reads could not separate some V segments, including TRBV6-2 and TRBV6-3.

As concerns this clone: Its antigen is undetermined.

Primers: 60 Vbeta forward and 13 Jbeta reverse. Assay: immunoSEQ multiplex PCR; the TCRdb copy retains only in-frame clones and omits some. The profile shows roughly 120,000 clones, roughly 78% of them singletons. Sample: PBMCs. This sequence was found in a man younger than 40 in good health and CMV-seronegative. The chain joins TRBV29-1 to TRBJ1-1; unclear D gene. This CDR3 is CSVEDSGAGNTEAFF. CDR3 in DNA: TGCAGCGTTGAAGACTCAGGAGCGGGGAACACTGAAGCTTTCTTT.